This T cell receptor (beta chain) was recovered during a study of type 1 regulatory T cells (dated by TCRdb to about 2021). With respect to the entire study: An in vitro protocol by which a Tr1-enriched, alloantigen-specific CD4 T cell product named T-allo10 was generated was characterized in the study. Patients with hematological malignancies who were receiving allogeneic hematopoietic stem cell transplantation were the group in which T-allo10 was being clinically evaluated.

Study-wide conclusions, independent of this receptor: Compared with non-Tr1 cells, Tr1 cells had a narrower TCR repertoire, and the study took this difference to reflect clonal expansion driven by alloantigen.

Instrument used: Illumina MiSeq. In TCRdb, the public reads were trimmed at Q25 with fastp and aligned with MiXCR, with productive beta chains retained. Identical CDR3 proteins give one entry, which carries the most common genes and DNA. In this sample the table shows under 85,000 distinct CDR3 sequences, about 48% of which occur a single time. About 2% of the sample is taken by the ten largest. CDR1 and CDR2 are drawn from the germline V gene (reference sequence): SEHNR, FQNEAQ. Reading from cysteine to phenylalanine, the CDR3 counts 15 amino acids. CDR3 DNA only is kept here, 45 bases in frame from base 1. Unmatched junction bases come to 6, with V trimmed by 1 base and J by 7 bases. Notes on this clonotype: Its recognized antigen is unknown. The record has no base qualities; no much larger clone is one base away.

The source of this sequence is a human donor in good health. Sequencing was performed on cultured non-Tr1 T cells, either the whole culture or a sorted T cell fraction (not recorded which). Interpreted using the paper, the cell subset or site label stands for: non-Tr1 population from the T-allo10 product. The rearranged segments are TRBV7-9 and TRBJ2-1; 8 bases in the junction line up with TRBD2. The DNA sequence reads TGTGCCAGCAGCTTAGGGAGCGGGGGATGGAATGAGCAGTTCTTC. Its product reads: CASSLGSGGWNEQFF.